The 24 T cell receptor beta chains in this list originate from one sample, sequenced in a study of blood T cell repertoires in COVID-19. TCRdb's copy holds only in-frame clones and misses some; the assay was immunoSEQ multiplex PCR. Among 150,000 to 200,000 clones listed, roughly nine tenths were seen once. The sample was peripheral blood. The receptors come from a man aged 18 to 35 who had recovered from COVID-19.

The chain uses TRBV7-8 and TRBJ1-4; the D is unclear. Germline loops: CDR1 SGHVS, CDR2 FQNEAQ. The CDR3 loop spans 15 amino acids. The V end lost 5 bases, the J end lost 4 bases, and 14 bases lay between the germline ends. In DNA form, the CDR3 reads TGTGCCAGCAGCCCTAGAGGCAGTTATAATGAAAAACTGTTTTTT. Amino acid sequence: CASSPRGSYNEKLFF.

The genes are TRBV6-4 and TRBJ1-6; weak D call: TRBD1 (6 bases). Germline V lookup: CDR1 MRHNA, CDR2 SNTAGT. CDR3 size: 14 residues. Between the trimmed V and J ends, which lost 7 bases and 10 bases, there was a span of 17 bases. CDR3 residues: CASTQTGGGSPLHF. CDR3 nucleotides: TGTGCCAGCACCCAGACAGGAGGCGGATCACCCCTCCACTTT.

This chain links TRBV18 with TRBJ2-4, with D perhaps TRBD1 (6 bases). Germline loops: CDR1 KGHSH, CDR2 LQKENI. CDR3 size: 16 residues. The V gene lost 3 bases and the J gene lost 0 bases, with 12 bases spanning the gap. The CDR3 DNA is TGTGCCAGCTCACCGGACAGAGACCTAGCCAAAAACATTCAGTACTTC. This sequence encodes CASSPDRDLAKNIQYF.

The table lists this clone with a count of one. CDR3: CASRSGSTDTQYF. The CDR3 DNA is TGTGCCAGCCGGAGCGGGAGCACAGATACGCAGTATTTT. This chain links TRBV12-3 or TRBV12-4 with TRBJ2-3; D is possibly TRBD2 (6 bases). Trimming shortened V by 8 bases and J by 0 bases, and 9 bases separated the two germline ends. CDR3 size: 13 residues.

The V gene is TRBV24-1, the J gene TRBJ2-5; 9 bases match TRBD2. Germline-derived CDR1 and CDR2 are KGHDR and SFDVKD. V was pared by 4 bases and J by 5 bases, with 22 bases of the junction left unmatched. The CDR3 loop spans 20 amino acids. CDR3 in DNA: TGTGCCACCAGTGAGGGGGGCGGCGGTAGCGGGAGACGCGGCGGGGAGACCCAGTACTTC. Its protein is CATSEGGGGSGRRGGETQYF.

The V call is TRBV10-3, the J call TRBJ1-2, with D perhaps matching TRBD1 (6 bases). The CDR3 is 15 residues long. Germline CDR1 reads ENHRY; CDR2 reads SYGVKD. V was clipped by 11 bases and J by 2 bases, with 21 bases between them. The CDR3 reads CAAQGTISANYGYTF. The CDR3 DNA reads TGTGCCGCGCAGGGGACGATCTCGGCAAACTATGGCTACACCTTC.

The CDR3 sequence is CASRQGGGNQPQHF. The CDR3 DNA is TGTGCCAGTAGACAGGGGGGAGGCAATCAGCCCCAGCATTTT. V is TRBV19 and J is TRBJ1-5; TRBD1 matches at 8 bases. This CDR3 comprises 14 residues. V shed 6 bases and J 2 bases; nucleotides not matched to a gene: 3. The germline CDR1 and CDR2 sequences are LNHDA and SQIVND (reference sequence). Using reference TRBV19 and TRBJ1-5 for the parts outside the CDR3, the full variable domain is DGGITQSPKYLFRKEGQNVTLSCEQNLNHDAMYWYRQDPGQGLRLIYYSQIVNDFQKGDIAEGYSVSREKKESFPLTVTSAQKNPTAFYLCASRQGGGNQPQHFGDGTRLSIL.

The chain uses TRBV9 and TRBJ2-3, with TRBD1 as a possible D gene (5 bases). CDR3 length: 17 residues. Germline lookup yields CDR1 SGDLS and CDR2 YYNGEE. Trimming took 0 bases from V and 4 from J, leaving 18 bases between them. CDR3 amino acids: CASSVGTTQLRADTQYF. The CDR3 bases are TGTGCCAGCAGCGTAGGAACGACCCAACTCAGGGCAGATACGCAGTATTTT. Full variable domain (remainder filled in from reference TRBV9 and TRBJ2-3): DSGVTQTPKHLITATGQRVTLRCSPRSGDLSVYWYQQSLDQGLQFLIQYYNGEERAKGNILERFSAQQFPDLHSELNLSSLELGDSALYFCASSVGTTQLRADTQYFGPGTRLTVL.

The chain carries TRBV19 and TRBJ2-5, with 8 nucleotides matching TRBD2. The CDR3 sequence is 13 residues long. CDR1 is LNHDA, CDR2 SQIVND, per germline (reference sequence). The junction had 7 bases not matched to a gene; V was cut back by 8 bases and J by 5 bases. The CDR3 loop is CASQKREWETQYF. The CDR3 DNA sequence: TGTGCCAGTCAGAAGCGGGAGTGGGAGACCCAGTACTTC.

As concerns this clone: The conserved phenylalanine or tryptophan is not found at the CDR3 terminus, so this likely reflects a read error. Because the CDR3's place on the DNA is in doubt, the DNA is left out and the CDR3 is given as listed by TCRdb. The CDR3 reads CASSGTGTSGRGLHPL. The chain couples TRBV10-1 to TRBJ2-7; TRBD2 is the table's D call and was not checked against the DNA. The CDR3 spans 16 residues, counting both ends. Per germline, CDR1 WNHNN and CDR2 SYGVQD (reference sequence).

The CDR3 spells CASSYWGGSYNEQFF. As DNA, the CDR3 is TGTGCCAGCAGTTACTGGGGGGGGTCCTACAATGAGCAGTTCTTC. The chain recombines TRBV27 with TRBJ2-1; 7 nucleotides agree with TRBD2. This CDR3 spans 15 amino acids. V dropped 4 bases and J dropped 1; count of bases not matched to a gene: 4. Germline V gene sequence: CDR1 MNHEY, CDR2 SMNVEV (reference sequence).

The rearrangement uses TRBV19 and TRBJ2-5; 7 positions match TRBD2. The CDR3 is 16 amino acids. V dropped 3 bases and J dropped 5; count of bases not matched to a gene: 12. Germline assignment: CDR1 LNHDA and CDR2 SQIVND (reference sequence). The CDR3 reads CASSIVGGRAGETQYF. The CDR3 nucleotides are TGTGCCAGTAGTATCGTTGGGGGGAGGGCCGGGGAGACCCAGTACTTC.

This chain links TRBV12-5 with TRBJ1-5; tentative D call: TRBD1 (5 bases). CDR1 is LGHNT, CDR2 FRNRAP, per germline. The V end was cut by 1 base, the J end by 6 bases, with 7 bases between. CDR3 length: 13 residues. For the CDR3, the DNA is TGTGCTAGTGGTTTGGGGGACTTTCAGCCCCAGCATTTT. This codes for CASGLGDFQPQHF.

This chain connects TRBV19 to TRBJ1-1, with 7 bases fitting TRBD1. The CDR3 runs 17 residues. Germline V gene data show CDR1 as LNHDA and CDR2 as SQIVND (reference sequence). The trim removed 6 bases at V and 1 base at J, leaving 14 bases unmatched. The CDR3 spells CASSLMIQGTRNTEAFF. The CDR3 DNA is TGTGCCAGTAGCCTGATGATACAGGGGACGCGGAACACTGAAGCTTTCTTT.

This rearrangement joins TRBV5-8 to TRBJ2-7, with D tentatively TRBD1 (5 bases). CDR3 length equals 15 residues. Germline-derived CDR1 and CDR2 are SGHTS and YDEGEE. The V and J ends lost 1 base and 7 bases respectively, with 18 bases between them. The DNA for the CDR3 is TGTGCCAGCAGCTTGTATTCCAGGGTCCCAGGAGAGCAGTACTTC. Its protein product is CASSLYSRVPGEQYF.

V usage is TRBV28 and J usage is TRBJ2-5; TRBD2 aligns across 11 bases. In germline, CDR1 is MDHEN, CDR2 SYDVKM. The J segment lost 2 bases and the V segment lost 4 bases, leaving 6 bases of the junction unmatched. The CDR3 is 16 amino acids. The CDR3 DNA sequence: TGTGCCAGCAGTTCACGGACTAGCGGGCCTCAAGAGACCCAGTACTTC. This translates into CASSSRTSGPQETQYF. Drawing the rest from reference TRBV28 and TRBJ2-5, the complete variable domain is DVKVTQSSRYLVKRTGEKVFLECVQDMDHENMFWYRQDPGLGLRLIYFSYDVKMKEKGDIPEGYSVSREKKERFSLILESASTNQTSMYLCASSSRTSGPQETQYFGPGTRLLVL.

The DNA for the CDR3 is TGTGCCAGCAGTCAAAAACGGGACAGGGGGCGCCGGAATGGCTACACCTTC. As protein: CASSQKRDRGRRNGYTF. The J gene is TRBJ1-2, the V gene TRBV6-7, with TRBD1 matching 12 bases. TRBV6-7 is known as an ORF, though its function is uncertain. This CDR3 comprises 17 residues. After removal of 5 bases from V and 6 bases from J, the junction contained 13 bases not matched to a gene.

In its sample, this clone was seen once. This chain's CDR3 is CASKAGGGNQPQHF. The CDR3 DNA follows: TGTGCCAGTAAAGCGGGCGGGGGCAATCAGCCCCAGCATTTT. The rearrangement links TRBV19 to TRBJ1-5, with D unclear. CDR3 length: 14 residues. Germline V gene lookup returns CDR1 LNHDA and CDR2 SQIVND (reference sequence). V lost 7 bases and J 2 bases, leaving 12 bases between the germline ends.

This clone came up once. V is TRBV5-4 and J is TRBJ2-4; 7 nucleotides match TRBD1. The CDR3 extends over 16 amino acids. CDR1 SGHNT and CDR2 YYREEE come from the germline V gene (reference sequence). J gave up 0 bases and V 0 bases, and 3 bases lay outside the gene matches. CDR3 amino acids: CASSLGQGVAKNIQYF. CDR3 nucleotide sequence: TGTGCCAGCAGCTTGGGGCAGGGGGTAGCCAAAAACATTCAGTACTTC.

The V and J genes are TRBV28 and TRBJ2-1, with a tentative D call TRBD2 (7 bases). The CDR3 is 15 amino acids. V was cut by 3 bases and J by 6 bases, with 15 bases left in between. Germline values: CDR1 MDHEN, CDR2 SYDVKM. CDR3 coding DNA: TGTGCCAGCAGTTTCCGGGGGGTCAGGGGCAATGAGCAGTTCTTC. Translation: CASSFRGVRGNEQFF.

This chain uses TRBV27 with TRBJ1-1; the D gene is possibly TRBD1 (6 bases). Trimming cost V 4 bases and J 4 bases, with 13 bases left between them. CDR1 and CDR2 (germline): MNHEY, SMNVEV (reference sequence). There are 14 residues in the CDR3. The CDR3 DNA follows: TGTGCCAGCAGTTCCCTGGGGGCCGGCACTGAAGCTTTCTTT. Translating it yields CASSSLGAGTEAFF.

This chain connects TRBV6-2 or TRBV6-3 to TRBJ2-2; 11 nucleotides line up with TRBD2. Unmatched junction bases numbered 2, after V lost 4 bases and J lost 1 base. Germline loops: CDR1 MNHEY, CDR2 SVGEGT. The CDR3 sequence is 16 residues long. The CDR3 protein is CASSFTSGGNTGELFF. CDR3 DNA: TGTGCCAGCAGTTTTACTAGCGGGGGGAACACCGGGGAGCTGTTTTTT.

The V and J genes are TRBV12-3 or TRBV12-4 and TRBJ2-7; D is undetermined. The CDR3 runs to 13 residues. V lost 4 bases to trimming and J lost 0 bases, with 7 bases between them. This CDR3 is CASSSSDSYEQYF. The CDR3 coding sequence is TGTGCCAGCAGTTCCTCAGACTCCTACGAGCAGTACTTC.

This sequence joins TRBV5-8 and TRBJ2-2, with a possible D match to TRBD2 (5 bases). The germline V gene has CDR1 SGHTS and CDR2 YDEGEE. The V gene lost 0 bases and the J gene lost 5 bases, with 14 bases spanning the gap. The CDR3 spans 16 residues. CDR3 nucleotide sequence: TGTGCCAGCAGCTTGGCGCGGAGGTTCGGGACCGGGGAGCTGTTTTTT. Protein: CASSLARRFGTGELFF.